This record covers a single T cell receptor beta chain. Its target is not known. The sample is drawn from a study of beta chain features in type 1 diabetes. Findings and limits, study-wide: All four CD4+ subsets from Type 1 diabetes patients carried moderately but significantly shorter TCRB CDR3s. Type 1 diabetes patients had fewer VDJ junction insertions and more deletions.

Sequencing targeted expressed TCRB transcripts, as all isolated RNA had been reverse transcribed. Profiled with immunoSEQ multiplex PCR; TCRdb holds only in-frame clones, not every one. The table includes around 600,000 clones, around 11% detected once. The CDR3 runs to 13 residues. Trimming took off 1 base at V and 11 bases at J, with 9 bases between the two ends. Looked up from germline, CDR1 is SGHTA and CDR2 is FQGTGA. The V call is TRBV7-3, the J call TRBJ1-6; a weak D match, TRBD1 (5 bases). The clonotype was recovered from a man aged 25-40 years with type 1 diabetes. Sequencing used naive CD4+ T cells from blood. CDR3 nucleotide sequence: TGTGCCAGCAGCTTAAGCGGGGGAGCACCCCTCCACTTT. Translation: CASSLSGGAPLHF.